Below are 28 T cell receptor beta chains sequenced from a single sample in a study of blood T cell repertoires in COVID-19. Sequenced by immunoSEQ multiplex PCR; TCRdb stores in-frame clones only, minus some. The sample holds about 270,000 clones, over 75% seen once. The sequenced material came from PBMCs or T cells enriched from blood (not recorded which). All receptors come from a woman between 18 and 30 years old who had recovered from COVID-19.

This chain links TRBV9 with TRBJ2-7; TRBD1 matches 7 bases. Unmatched junction bases numbered 8, after V lost 3 bases and J lost 2 bases. The CDR3 totals 15 residues. Germline V lookup: CDR1 SGDLS, CDR2 YYNGEE. The CDR3 nucleotides read TGTGCCAGCAGCGCCCGGGACAGCGAGACCTACGAGCAGTACTTC. This codes for CASSARDSETYEQYF.

The rearrangement uses TRBV7-9 and TRBJ1-4; D not resolved. This CDR3 spans 17 amino acids. Germline V gives CDR1 SEHNR, CDR2 FQNEAQ (reference sequence). V was cut by 4 bases and J by 2 bases, with 17 bases left in between. The CDR3 region is CASSSLTRPGTNEKLFF. The CDR3 DNA is TGTGCCAGCAGCTCCCTCACCCGACCCGGGACTAATGAAAAACTGTTTTTT.

The CDR3 DNA reads as TGTGCCAGCTCACCTGGGACAGGGGCCAACACCGGGGAGCTGTTTTTT. This sequence encodes CASSPGTGANTGELFF. This chain uses TRBV18 with TRBJ2-2; 10 bases agree with TRBD1. This CDR3 is built from 16 residues. Germline V gives CDR1 KGHSH, CDR2 LQKENI. V was clipped by 3 bases and J by 2 bases; unmatched bases: 3.

This clone was seen just once. The CDR3 DNA reads as TGTGCCAGCAGCTTGGGGACTAGCGGGGGGACTGATACGCAGTATTTT. This codes for CASSLGTSGGTDTQYF. The gene calls are TRBV5-8 and TRBJ2-3; 14 bases agree with TRBD2. This CDR3 comprises 16 residues. Germline values: CDR1 SGHTS, CDR2 YDEGEE. Trimming removed 0 bases from V and 6 bases from J; junction bases left unmatched: 3.

This clone was observed a few times. J is TRBJ2-1 and V is TRBV5-1, with TRBD2 as a possible D gene (5 bases). Germline CDR1 and CDR2: SGHRS and YFSETQ. Trimming took off 1 base at V and 8 bases at J, with 13 bases between the two ends. The CDR3 loop spans 14 amino acids. CDR3: CASSLWTLGDEQFF. The CDR3 DNA is TGCGCCAGCAGCTTGTGGACCCTCGGGGATGAGCAGTTCTTC.

This chain joins TRBV7-3 and TRBJ1-1; D may be TRBD1 (6 bases). Per the germline V gene, CDR1 is SGHTA and CDR2 is FQGTGA. V shed 2 bases and J shed 6 bases, with 10 bases lying between them. The CDR3 is 13 amino acids. CDR3 coding DNA: TGTGCCAGCAGCTTAGGGGGCAGGGCTGAAGCTTTCTTT. It translates to CASSLGGRAEAFF.

This sequence joins TRBV30 and TRBJ2-5; 9 bases are shared with TRBD1. Trimming removed 3 bases from V and 5 bases from J; junction bases left unmatched: 10. Per the germline V gene, CDR1 is GTSNPN and CDR2 is SVGIG (reference sequence). The CDR3 length is 15 residues. CDR3 DNA: TGTGCCTGGAGACACAGGGGGCGAGGGATTGAGACCCAGTACTTC. Its translation is CAWRHRGRGIETQYF.

The chain combines TRBV27 with TRBJ1-2; a weak D match, TRBD1 (6 bases). The V end was cut by 1 base, the J end by 5 bases, with 14 bases between. This CDR3 is 15 amino acids long. CDR1 is MNHEY and CDR2 is SMNVEV in the germline V gene (reference sequence). The CDR3 coding sequence is TGTGCCAGCAGTTTATTGGGCGGACAGAGTTATGGCTACACCTTC. Translated, it gives CASSLLGGQSYGYTF.

The chain couples TRBV6-5 to TRBJ2-1, with 8 bases fitting TRBD2. J gave up 4 bases and V 5 bases, and 7 bases lay outside the gene matches. Germline loops: CDR1 MNHEY, CDR2 SVGAGI. This CDR3 spans 15 amino acids. Here the CDR3 DNA reads TGTGCCAGCAGTCGAAGCGGGGGACCTTACAATGAGCAGTTCTTC. Translating it yields CASSRSGGPYNEQFF.

The rearrangement joins TRBV19 to TRBJ1-5; possible D gene TRBD1, 5 bases. Trimming left V 6 bases short and J 7 bases short, with 22 bases between. The CDR3 loop spans 16 amino acids. Germline V gene sequence: CDR1 LNHDA, CDR2 SQIVND (reference sequence). The CDR3 region is CASRGGRTEPAQPQHF. The CDR3 region has the DNA TGTGCCAGTAGGGGGGGGAGAACGGAGCCGGCCCAGCCCCAGCATTTT. Full variable domain (remainder filled in from reference TRBV19 and TRBJ1-5): DGGITQSPKYLFRKEGQNVTLSCEQNLNHDAMYWYRQDPGQGLRLIYYSQIVNDFQKGDIAEGYSVSREKKESFPLTVTSAQKNPTAFYLCASRGGRTEPAQPQHFGDGTRLSIL.

This chain links TRBV7-9 with TRBJ1-6; TRBD1 is a possible D gene (5 bases). The CDR3 totals 15 residues. V was cut by 5 bases and J by 6 bases, with 14 bases left in between. Germline values: CDR1 SEHNR, CDR2 FQNEAQ (reference sequence). Here the CDR3 DNA reads TGTGCCAGCAGCGGACCCCAGGGTCCTAATTCACCCCTCCACTTT. This gives the protein CASSGPQGPNSPLHF.

CDR3: CASSSMRVGSPLHF. The CDR3 DNA follows: TGTGCCAGCAGCAGTATGAGGGTTGGTTCACCCCTCCACTTT. This sequence joins TRBV2 and TRBJ1-6; D gene uncertain. The CDR3 has 14 residues. Germline values: CDR1 SNHLY, CDR2 FYNNEI. The germline V and J ends were trimmed by 6 bases and 9 bases, with 15 bases remaining between them.

The gene calls are TRBV12-3 or TRBV12-4 and TRBJ1-2; D not resolved. CDR3 size: 13 residues. V was pared by 3 bases and J by 8 bases, with 13 bases between. CDR3 amino acids: CASSFTAEGGYTF. CDR3 DNA: TGTGCCAGCAGTTTCACAGCAGAGGGAGGCTACACCTTC.

CDR3 residues: CASSPPAGVVYEQYF. CDR3 bases: TGTGCCAGCAGCCCTCCGGCGGGGGTGGTCTACGAGCAGTACTTC. The rearrangement links TRBV7-9 to TRBJ2-7; 7 nucleotides align to TRBD2. CDR3 size: 15 residues. Germline loops: CDR1 SEHNR, CDR2 FQNEAQ (reference sequence). The ends lost 5 bases at V and 3 bases at J; junction bases unmatched: 10.

The chain has TRBV5-1 and TRBJ2-7; weak D call: TRBD2 (5 bases). Germline values: CDR1 SGHRS, CDR2 YFSETQ. This CDR3 has 13 residues. With 4 bases removed from V and 3 bases from J, the gap between germline ends came to 11 bases. The CDR3, as DNA: TGCGCCAGCAGCCCCAACGGGAACTACGAGCAGTACTTC. It is translated as CASSPNGNYEQYF.

This clone was seen just once. The chain employs TRBV7-8 and TRBJ1-2; 7 bases align to TRBD1. CDR1 is SGHVS and CDR2 is FQNEAQ in the germline V gene. This CDR3 is built from 14 residues. Trimming cost V 1 base and J 4 bases; bases outside gene matches: 3. The CDR3 nucleotides are TGTGCCAGCAGCTTAGATACAGGGGCCTATGGCTACACCTTC. Protein product: CASSLDTGAYGYTF.

The chain recombines TRBV6-5 with TRBJ2-2; D may be TRBD2 (5 bases). Between the trimmed V and J ends, which lost 5 bases and 7 bases, there was a span of 14 bases. CDR1 and CDR2 from the germline V gene are MNHEY and SVGAGI. This CDR3 has 14 residues. The DNA of the CDR3 is TGTGCCAGCAGTCCAGGACTGCCCGGCGGGGAGCTGTTTTTT. Its translation: CASSPGLPGGELFF.

This clone has just a few counts. The chain links TRBV7-3 to TRBJ1-2; 8 bases match TRBD1. The CDR3 has 14 residues. With V trimmed by 5 bases and J by 7 bases, 9 bases remained unmatched. CDR1 is SGHTA, CDR2 FQGTGA, per germline. CDR3 sequence reads: CASSLSTGAGGYTF. CDR3 DNA: TGTGCCAGCAGCCTATCGACAGGGGCCGGTGGCTACACCTTC.

V and J are TRBV7-9 and TRBJ1-1, with a weak D call TRBD1 (6 bases). V lost 7 bases and J 3 bases, leaving 18 bases between the germline ends. Germline CDR1 and CDR2: SEHNR and FQNEAQ (reference sequence). This CDR3 has 15 amino acids. CDR3 bases: TGTGCCAGCACCTCCCAAGGGGGTAGGGACACTGAAGCTTTCTTT. Amino acids: CASTSQGGRDTEAFF. Full variable domain (rest looked up from reference TRBV7-9 and TRBJ1-1): DTGVSQNPRHKITKRGQNVTFRCDPISEHNRLYWYRQTLGQGPEFLTYFQNEAQLEKSRLLSDRFSAERPKGSFSTLEIQRTEQGDSAMYLCASTSQGGRDTEAFFGQGTRLTVV.

The V and J genes are TRBV5-6 and TRBJ2-5, with 8 nucleotides matching TRBD2. The V gene's germline CDR1 is SGHDT and CDR2 YYEEEE. This CDR3 is built from 15 residues. V shed 0 bases and J 1 base; nucleotides not matched to a gene: 2. CDR3 residues: CASSLGRGVQETQYF. The CDR3 DNA is TGTGCCAGCAGCTTGGGGCGGGGGGTCCAAGAGACCCAGTACTTC. The variable domain in full, completed from reference TRBV5-6 and TRBJ2-5, reads DAGVTQSPTHLIKTRGQQVTLRCSPKSGHDTVSWYQQALGQGPQFIFQYYEEEERQRGNFPDRFSGHQFPNYSSELNVNALLLGDSALYLCASSLGRGVQETQYFGPGTRLLVL.

At least ten counts were recorded for this clone. The rearrangement joins TRBV6-1 to TRBJ1-1; possibly TRBD1 for D (6 bases). The CDR3 is made up of 15 amino acids. Germline V gene lookup returns CDR1 MNHNS and CDR2 SASEGT. V was trimmed by 3 bases and J by 1 base, leaving 12 bases between them. The CDR3 sequence: CASSDGGWPNTEAFF. Written as DNA, the CDR3 is TGTGCCAGCAGTGATGGGGGCTGGCCGAACACTGAAGCTTTCTTT.

This chain connects TRBV4-1 to TRBJ1-2; 8 bases fit TRBD1. The CDR3 is 14 residues long. Germline CDR1 MGHRA, CDR2 YSYEKL. After removal of 6 bases from V and 4 bases from J, the junction contained 7 bases not matched to a gene. The CDR3 DNA is TGCGCCAGCAGTCTACAGGGGGACGGCTATGGCTACACCTTC. It yields the protein CASSLQGDGYGYTF.

The V and J genes are TRBV11-2 and TRBJ2-1; D may be TRBD2 (6 bases). This CDR3 has 14 amino acids. The germline V gene has CDR1 SGHAT and CDR2 FQNNGV. The V end was cut by 1 base, the J end by 8 bases, with 12 bases between. CDR3 residues: CASSLGKRGDEQFF. The CDR3 nucleotides read TGTGCCAGCAGCTTAGGAAAACGCGGGGATGAGCAGTTCTTC.

The V gene is TRBV6-5, the J gene TRBJ1-2; weak D call: TRBD1 (6 bases). Trimming stripped 5 bases from V and 8 bases from J, with 15 bases between. CDR3 length: 13 residues. Germline-derived CDR1 and CDR2 are MNHEY and SVGAGI. The CDR3 DNA reads as TGTGCCAGCAGTCCCAAGGGGGGGAGAGGCTACACCTTC. It translates to CASSPKGGRGYTF.

J is TRBJ2-3 and V is TRBV24-1; TRBD2 matches 10 bases. From germline, CDR1 is KGHDR and CDR2 SFDVKD. Unmatched junction bases numbered 5, after V lost 4 bases and J lost 2 bases. The CDR3 spans 16 residues. The CDR3 region is CATSDTLAGDTDTQYF. The CDR3 DNA sequence: TGTGCCACCAGTGACACTCTAGCGGGGGACACAGATACGCAGTATTTT.

V is TRBV19 and J is TRBJ1-2; D not resolved. Per the germline V gene, CDR1 is LNHDA and CDR2 is SQIVND (reference sequence). The CDR3 totals 11 residues. Trimming stripped 7 bases from V and 1 base from J, with 4 bases between. The CDR3 sequence: CASTYNYGYTF. In DNA form, the CDR3 reads TGTGCCAGTACCTATAACTATGGCTACACCTTC.

The rearrangement uses TRBV25-1 and TRBJ1-2, with 11 bases that match TRBD1. The CDR3 spans 17 residues. J was trimmed by 2 bases and V by 1 base; bases with no gene match: 6. From germline, CDR1 is MGHDK and CDR2 SYGVNS. The CDR3, as DNA: TGTGCCAGCAGTGAATGGACAGGGGGCGCGTCGAACTATGGCTACACCTTC. Protein sequence: CASSEWTGGASNYGYTF.

The chain's CDR3 is CASSLSRQFNYGYTF. In nucleotides, the CDR3 is TGTGCCAGCAGTTTATCGAGACAGTTTAACTATGGCTACACCTTC. V usage is TRBV28 and J usage is TRBJ1-2, with a possible D match to TRBD1 (5 bases). This CDR3 region has 15 residues. The germline V gene encodes CDR1 MDHEN and CDR2 SYDVKM. The V end lost 1 base, the J end lost 1 base, and 10 bases lay between the germline ends.